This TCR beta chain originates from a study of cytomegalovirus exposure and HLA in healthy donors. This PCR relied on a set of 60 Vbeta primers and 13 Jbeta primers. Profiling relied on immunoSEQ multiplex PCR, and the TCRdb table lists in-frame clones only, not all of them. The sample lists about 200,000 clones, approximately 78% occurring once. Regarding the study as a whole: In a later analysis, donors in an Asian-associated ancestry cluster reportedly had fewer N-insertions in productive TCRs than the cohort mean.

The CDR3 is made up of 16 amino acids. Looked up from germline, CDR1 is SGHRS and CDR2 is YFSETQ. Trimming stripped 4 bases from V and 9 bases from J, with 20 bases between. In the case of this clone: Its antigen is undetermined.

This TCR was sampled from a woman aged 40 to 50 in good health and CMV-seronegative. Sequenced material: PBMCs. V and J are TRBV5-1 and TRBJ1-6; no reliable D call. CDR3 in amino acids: CASSEFFRSVGSPLHF. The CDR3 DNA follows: TGCGCCAGCAGCGAGTTTTTCAGGTCGGTTGGTTCACCCCTCCACTTT.